Listed below are T cell receptor beta chains from one sample, sequenced in a study of cytomegalovirus exposure and HLA in healthy donors. Assay used: immunoSEQ multiplex PCR; TCRdb lists only in-frame clones, some missing. The data contain a few hundred thousand clones, about three quarters of them singletons. The specimen sequenced was PBMCs. These receptors were taken from a middle-aged man in good health and CMV-seronegative. The CDR3 runs from the conserved cysteine through the conserved F or W. The order of the fields is V gene, clone size, J gene, D gene, CDR3 protein, CDR3 DNA. D genes are given only for firm matches. The size entry is marked missing in some rows and otherwise reads once, few, many or a size class.

TRBV19	-	TRBJ1-1	-	CASSMTDSPYTEAFF	TGTGCCAGTAGTATGACCGACAGTCCTTACACTGAAGCTTTCTTT
TRBV28	few	TRBJ2-5	-	CASSFNIFQETQYF	TGTGCCAGCAGTTTTAATATATTCCAAGAGACCCAGTACTTC
TRBV9	-	TRBJ2-7	-	CASSVGGGQGTYEQYF	TGTGCCAGCAGCGTAGGGGGAGGACAAGGGACCTACGAGCAGTACTTC
TRBV6-5	-	TRBJ2-7	-	CASSPPRGNPGEQYF	TGTGCCAGCAGCCCCCCACGCGGGAACCCTGGCGAGCAGTACTTC
TRBV5-1	-	TRBJ1-1	TRBD1	CASSLEGTGGTEAFF	TGCGCCAGCAGCTTGGAGGGGACAGGGGGAACTGAAGCTTTCTTT
TRBV6-5	-	TRBJ1-5	TRBD1	CASSEGTVNQPQHF	TGTGCCAGCAGTGAAGGGACAGTCAATCAGCCCCAGCATTTT
TRBV27	once	TRBJ2-7	-	CASRPGLFRTYEQYF	TGTGCCAGCAGACCTGGACTATTTCGAACCTACGAGCAGTACTTC
TRBV6-5	-	TRBJ1-2	-	CASSYLVGGTFYGYTF	TGTGCCAGCAGTTACCTCGTCGGCGGAACCTTCTATGGCTACACCTTC
TRBV5-6	-	TRBJ2-5	TRBD2	CASSFSGGPQETQYF	TGTGCCAGCAGCTTTAGCGGGGGGCCCCAAGAGACCCAGTACTTC
TRBV2	-	TRBJ1-1	-	CASRGQNQFNTEAFF	TGTGCCAGCCGTGGACAGAACCAGTTCAACACTGAAGCTTTCTTT
TRBV5-3	-	TRBJ2-1	-	CARSRQDRNEQFF	TGTGCCAGAAGCCGTCAGGATCGCAATGAGCAGTTCTTC
TRBV2	-	TRBJ1-6	-	CASSPGHNSPLHF	TGTGCCAGCAGTCCAGGGCATAATTCACCCCTCCACTTT
TRBV5-1	-	TRBJ2-7	-	CASSPQGGGRANLYEQYF	TGCGCCAGCAGCCCGCAAGGTGGTGGGCGGGCAAACCTCTACGAGCAGTACTTC
TRBV7-9	-	TRBJ2-7	-	CASSQTEELEQYF	TGTGCCAGCAGCCAGACGGAGGAGCTGGAGCAGTACTTC
TRBV2	once	TRBJ2-5	-	CASTRDQMETQYF	TGTGCCAGCACCCGGGATCAAATGGAGACCCAGTACTTC
TRBV9	-	TRBJ2-3	TRBD2	CASSPGGTSDTQYF	TGTGCCAGCAGCCCGGGGGGGACCTCAGATACGCAGTATTTT
TRBV5-6	-	TRBJ1-2	TRBD1	CASSPPGQGYGYTF	TGTGCCAGCAGCCCTCCGGGACAGGGGTATGGCTACACCTTC
TRBV28	-	TRBJ2-7	TRBD2	CASSLFVVTSGAYEQYF	TGTGCCAGCAGTTTATTCGTCGTGACTAGCGGGGCCTACGAGCAGTACTTC
TRBV9	-	TRBJ2-1	TRBD1	CASSVWGQGWSNEQFF	TGTGCCAGCAGCGTTTGGGGACAGGGGTGGTCTAATGAGCAGTTCTTC
TRBV30	-	TRBJ2-7	-	CAWRGTPAYEQYF	TGTGCCTGGAGAGGGACACCAGCCTACGAGCAGTACTTC
TRBV29-1	-	TRBJ2-7	-	CSVEVVGGDPYEQYF	TGCAGCGTTGAAGTGGTTGGAGGGGATCCCTACGAGCAGTACTTC
TRBV9	-	TRBJ2-6	TRBD1	CASSLTGAGANVLTF	TGTGCCAGCAGCCTAACAGGGGCTGGGGCCAACGTCCTGACTTTC
TRBV11-3	-	TRBJ2-1	TRBD2	CASSAGLAGVDEQFF	TGTGCCAGCAGCGCGGGACTAGCGGGAGTGGATGAGCAGTTCTTC
TRBV15	-	TRBJ2-7	-	CATSRAGESSYEQYF	TGTGCCACCAGCAGAGCGGGGGAGAGCTCCTACGAGCAGTACTTC
TRBV5-1	-	TRBJ1-3	TRBD1	CASSYGQGTRGNTIYF	TGCGCCAGCAGCTACGGACAGGGGACGCGTGGAAACACCATATATTTT
TRBV9	-	TRBJ2-3	-	CASSVGLARTDTQYF	TGTGCCAGCAGCGTAGGGCTAGCTCGCACAGATACGCAGTATTTT
TRBV5-1	once	TRBJ2-5	-	CASRDSEGETQYF	TGCGCCAGCAGGGACTCTGAGGGAGAGACCCAGTACTTC
TRBV7-3	-	TRBJ1-2	-	CASSLSRGGGYTF	TGTGCCAGCAGCTTAAGTAGGGGGGGTGGCTACACCTTC
TRBV5-1	-	TRBJ2-7	-	CASSLGSGRAYEQYF	TGCGCCAGCAGCTTGGGTTCGGGCAGGGCCTACGAGCAGTACTTC
TRBV7-9	-	TRBJ2-7	TRBD2	CASSFRGGPGEQYF	TGTGCCAGCAGCTTCCGGGGGGGGCCGGGCGAGCAGTACTTC
TRBV7-3	-	TRBJ1-3	-	CASSSTGLGNTIYF	TGTGCCAGCAGCTCTACAGGGTTGGGAAACACCATATATTTT
TRBV27	-	TRBJ2-3	TRBD2	CASRPYSGSADTQYF	TGTGCCAGCCGTCCCTATAGCGGGAGCGCAGATACGCAGTATTTT
TRBV5-8	-	TRBJ2-7	-	CASSQDSNYEQYF	TGTGCCAGCAGCCAGGACAGCAACTACGAGCAGTACTTC
TRBV5-6	-	TRBJ1-1	-	CASSQTPFSVNTEAFF	TGTGCCAGCAGCCAAACCCCATTCAGCGTTAACACTGAAGCTTTCTTT
TRBV4-1	-	TRBJ1-5	-	CASSQAGGPNQPQHF	TGCGCCAGCAGCCAAGCAGGAGGGCCGAATCAGCCCCAGCATTTT
TRBV18	-	TRBJ2-7	-	CASSPPTGVRDPYEQYF	TGTGCCAGCTCACCACCGACGGGGGTCAGGGATCCCTACGAGCAGTACTTC
TRBV2	once	TRBJ2-1	TRBD2	CASSDRAGDNEQFF	TGTGCCAGCAGTGATAGGGCGGGAGATAATGAGCAGTTCTTC
TRBV9	-	TRBJ2-1	TRBD2	CASSASGREGYNEQFF	TGTGCCAGCAGCGCCTCCGGCCGGGAGGGCTATAATGAGCAGTTCTTC
TRBV6-5	-	TRBJ1-2	-	CASSQGLRGGYTF	TGTGCCAGCTCCCAGGGCTTAAGGGGAGGCTACACCTTC
TRBV29-1	-	TRBJ2-3	-	CSVRGGEGGPDTQYF	TGCAGCGTGAGGGGGGGAGAGGGGGGCCCAGATACGCAGTATTTT
TRBV20-1	-	TRBJ1-2	-	CSAERGGGYTF	TGCAGTGCGGAGCGCGGGGGGGGCTACACCTTC
TRBV28	-	TRBJ1-1	TRBD1	CASSSPTGVAEAFF	TGTGCCAGCAGTTCACCCACAGGGGTAGCTGAAGCTTTCTTT
TRBV5-1	-	TRBJ1-2	TRBD1	CASSRTGDNYGYTF	TGCGCCAGCAGCCGGACAGGCGACAACTATGGCTACACCTTC
TRBV20-1	-	TRBJ1-1	TRBD1	CSAMDRTEAFF	TGCAGTGCTATGGACAGGACTGAAGCTTTCTTT
TRBV28	-	TRBJ1-5	-	CASGRAYGQPQHF	TGTGCCAGCGGCAGGGCCTACGGGCAGCCCCAGCATTTT
TRBV27	-	TRBJ2-7	-	CASSLTNLKSYEQYF	TGTGCCAGCAGTTTAACAAACCTCAAGTCGTACGAGCAGTACTTC
TRBV7-2	-	TRBJ1-1	-	CASSLDGQDTEAFF	TGTGCCAGCAGCTTAGATGGTCAGGACACTGAAGCTTTCTTT
TRBV7-9	-	TRBJ2-7	TRBD1	CASTTDRGTGSLHEQYF	TGTGCCAGCACCACAGACAGGGGTACGGGGTCTTTACACGAGCAGTACTTC
TRBV27	few	TRBJ1-6	TRBD1	CASSLDRGSPLHF	TGTGCCAGCAGTTTGGACAGGGGATCACCCCTCCACTTT
TRBV19	-	TRBJ1-2	-	CASSISGRVHYGYTF	TGTGCCAGTAGTATATCGGGCAGGGTGCACTATGGCTACACCTTC
TRBV7-9	-	TRBJ1-4	-	CASSDRLATNEKLFF	TGTGCCAGCAGCGACCGACTCGCCACTAATGAAAAACTGTTTTTT
TRBV10-3	once	TRBJ2-5	TRBD2	CATQGGLAGGQETQYF	TGTGCCACCCAGGGTGGGCTAGCGGGGGGTCAAGAGACCCAGTACTTC
TRBV5-1	few	TRBJ2-3	-	CASKPGSGSTDTQYF	TGCGCCAGCAAACCCGGGAGCGGGAGCACAGATACGCAGTATTTT